This T cell receptor (beta chain) was identified during a study of shared clonotypes between healthy human individuals. Data came from immunoSEQ multiplex PCR; TCRdb stores just in-frame clones and leaves some out. The sample consists of 2 million to 3 million clones, 80% to 95% of them appearing once. Note on this clone: Its antigen is as yet unknown.

Study-wide results and limits: Clonotype sharing levels among donors were expected to vary with sequencing depth. Sharing across four donors was highest in naive CD4 (around 5%) and lowest in memory CD8 (approximately 0.4%).

Between the trimmed V and J ends, which lost 0 bases and 7 bases, there was a span of 13 bases. The germline CDR1 and CDR2 sequences are LGHNA and YNFKEQ. CDR3 length: 15 amino acids. The receptor was isolated from a man aged 18 to 35 in good health. Some clones in this sample may be carry-over from other donors' samples. The gene calls are TRBV4-2 and TRBJ2-1; D might be TRBD1 or TRBD2, each matching 6 bases. The sample consisted of naive CD4+ T cells from PBMCs. Subset: CD45RA+ positively selected. In DNA form, the CDR3 reads TGTGCCAGCAGCCAAGAGGGGGGTAGGGGGAATGAGCAGTTCTTC. It translates to CASSQEGGRGNEQFF.